This T cell receptor beta chain comes out of a study of blood T cells in healthy people across ages. Germline values: CDR1 SGHTA, CDR2 FQGTGA. This CDR3 comprises 16 residues. Study findings and constraints: Donor CMV infection status was unknown, possibly confounding age-related changes in expanded clonotypes.

In its sample, this clonotype was seen a few times. The antigen is undetermined. For the second PCR, which ran for roughly 6 to 12 cycles, a sample-barcoded 5' primer and a J-beta primer mix were used. Researchers report that a template-switch adaptor with 12 random nucleotides tagged each cDNA molecule. Per-sample output comprised a minimum of 2.5 million paired-end reads containing CDR3. MiXCR was run by TCRdb on the 5' RACE reads, yielding one entry per CDR3 protein. There are 710,000 or so distinct CDR3 sequences in the sample; 22% occur only once, and 22% lies in the top ten. The chain links TRBV7-3 to TRBJ2-7; a weak D match, TRBD2 (5 bases). The end of the DNA aligns better with TRBJ2-1, so the J call may be wrong. Sequencing was performed on blood. This TCR derives from a man in his 70s in good health. This chain's CDR3 is CASSSILEGPPYEQFF. CDR3 DNA: TGTGCCAGCAGCTCGATCCTAGAGGGTCCGCCCTATGAGCAGTTCTTC.